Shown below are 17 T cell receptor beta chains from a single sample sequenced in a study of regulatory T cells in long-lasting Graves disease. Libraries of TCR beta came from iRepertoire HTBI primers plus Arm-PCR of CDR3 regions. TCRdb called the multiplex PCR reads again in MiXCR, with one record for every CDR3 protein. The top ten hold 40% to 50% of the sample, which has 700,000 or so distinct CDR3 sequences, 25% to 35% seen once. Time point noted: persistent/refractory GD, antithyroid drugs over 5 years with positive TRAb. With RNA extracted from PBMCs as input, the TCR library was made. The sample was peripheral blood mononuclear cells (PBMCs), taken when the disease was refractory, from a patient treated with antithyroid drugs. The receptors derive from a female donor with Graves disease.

The CDR3 loop reads CASKITETAQGEGLYEQYF. The CDR3 DNA sequence: TGTGCCAGCAAAATCACCGAGACAGCTCAGGGAGAGGGGCTTTACGAGCAGTACTTC. J is TRBJ2-7 and V is TRBV7-3; D possibly matches TRBD1 or TRBD2 (5 bases each). The CDR3 length is 19 residues. CDR1 and CDR2 from the germline V gene are SGHTA and FQGTGA. Trimming stripped 7 bases from V and 4 bases from J, with 32 bases between.

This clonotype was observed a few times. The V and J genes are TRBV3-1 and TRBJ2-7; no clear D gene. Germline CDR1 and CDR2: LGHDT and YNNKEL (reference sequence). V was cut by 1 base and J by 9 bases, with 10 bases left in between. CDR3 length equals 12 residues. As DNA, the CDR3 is TGTGCCAGCAGCCAAGGTCGGCAGCGGCAGTACTTC. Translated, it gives CASSQGRQRQYF.

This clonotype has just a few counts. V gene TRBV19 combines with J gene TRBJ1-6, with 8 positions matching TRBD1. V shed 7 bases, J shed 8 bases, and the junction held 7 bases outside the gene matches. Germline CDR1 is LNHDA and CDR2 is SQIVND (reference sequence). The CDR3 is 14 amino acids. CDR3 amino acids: CASTPTGVDSPLHF. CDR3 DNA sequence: TGTGCCAGTACCCCGACAGGGGTGGATTCACCCCTCCACTTT.

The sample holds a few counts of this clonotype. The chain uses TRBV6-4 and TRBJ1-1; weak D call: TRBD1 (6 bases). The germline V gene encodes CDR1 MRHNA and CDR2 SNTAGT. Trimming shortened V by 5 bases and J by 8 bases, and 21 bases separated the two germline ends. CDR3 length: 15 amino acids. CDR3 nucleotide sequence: TGTGCCAGCAGTTACCGAGGAAAGACGACAGGCGAAGCTTTCTTT. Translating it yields CASSYRGKTTGEAFF.

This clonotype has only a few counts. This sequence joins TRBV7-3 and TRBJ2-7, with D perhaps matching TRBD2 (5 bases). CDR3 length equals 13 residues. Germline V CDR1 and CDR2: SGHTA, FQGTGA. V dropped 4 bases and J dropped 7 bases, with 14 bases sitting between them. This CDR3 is CASSSGFSGEQYF. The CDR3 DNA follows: TGTGCCAGCAGCTCCGGTTTCTCGGGAGAGCAGTACTTC. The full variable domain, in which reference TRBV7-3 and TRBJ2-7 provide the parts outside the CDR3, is GAGVSQTPSNKVTEKGKYVELRCDPISGHTALYWYRQSLGQGPEFLIYFQGTGAADDSGLPNDRFFAVRPEGSVSTLKIQRTERGDSAVYLCASSSGFSGEQYFGPGTRLTVT.

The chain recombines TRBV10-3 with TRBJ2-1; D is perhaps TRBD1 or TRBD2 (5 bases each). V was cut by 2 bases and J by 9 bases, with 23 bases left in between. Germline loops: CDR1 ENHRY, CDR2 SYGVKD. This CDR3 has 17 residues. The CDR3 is CAISEERGSRKLSEQFF. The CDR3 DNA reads TGTGCCATCAGTGAGGAGAGGGGTTCGCGAAAACTCAGTGAGCAGTTCTTC.

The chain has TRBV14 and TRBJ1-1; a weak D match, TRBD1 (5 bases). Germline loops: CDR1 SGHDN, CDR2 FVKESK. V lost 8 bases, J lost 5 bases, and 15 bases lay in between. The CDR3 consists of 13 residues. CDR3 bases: TGTGCCAGCTCGGTTATAGGGACTACTGAAGCTTTCTTT. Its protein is CASSVIGTTEAFF.

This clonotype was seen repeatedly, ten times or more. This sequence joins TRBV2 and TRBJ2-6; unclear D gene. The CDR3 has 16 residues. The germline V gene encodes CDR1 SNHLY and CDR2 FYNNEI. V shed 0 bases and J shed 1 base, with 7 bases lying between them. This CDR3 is CASSEAVPSGANVLTF. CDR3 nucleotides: TGTGCCAGCAGTGAAGCTGTTCCGTCTGGGGCCAACGTCCTGACTTTC.

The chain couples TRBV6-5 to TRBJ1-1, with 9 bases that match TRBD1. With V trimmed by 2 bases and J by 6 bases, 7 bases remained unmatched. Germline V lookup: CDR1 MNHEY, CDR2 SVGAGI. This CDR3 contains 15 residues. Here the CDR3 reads CASSYTDRGYAEAFF. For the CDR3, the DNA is TGTGCCAGCAGTTACACGGACAGGGGATACGCTGAAGCTTTCTTT.

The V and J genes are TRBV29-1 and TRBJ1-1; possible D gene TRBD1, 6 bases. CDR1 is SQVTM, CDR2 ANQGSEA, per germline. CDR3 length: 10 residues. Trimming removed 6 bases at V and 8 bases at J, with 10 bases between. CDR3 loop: CSVGQTEAFF. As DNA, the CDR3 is TGCAGCGTGGGACAAACCGAAGCTTTCTTT.

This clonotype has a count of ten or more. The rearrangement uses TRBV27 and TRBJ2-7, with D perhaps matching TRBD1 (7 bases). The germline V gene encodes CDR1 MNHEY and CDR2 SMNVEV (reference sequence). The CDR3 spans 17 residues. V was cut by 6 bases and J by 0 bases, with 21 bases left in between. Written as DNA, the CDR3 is TGTGCCAGCAGCTCGCGGCTGGGGGGACAGTACTCCTACGAGCAGTACTTC. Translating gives CASSSRLGGQYSYEQYF.

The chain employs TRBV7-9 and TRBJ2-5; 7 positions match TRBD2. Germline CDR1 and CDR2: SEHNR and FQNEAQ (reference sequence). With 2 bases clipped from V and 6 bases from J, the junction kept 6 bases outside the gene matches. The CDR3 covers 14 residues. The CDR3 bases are TGTGCCAGCAGCTTAAGGGGCGGGAGCCAGACCCAGTACTTC. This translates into CASSLRGGSQTQYF.

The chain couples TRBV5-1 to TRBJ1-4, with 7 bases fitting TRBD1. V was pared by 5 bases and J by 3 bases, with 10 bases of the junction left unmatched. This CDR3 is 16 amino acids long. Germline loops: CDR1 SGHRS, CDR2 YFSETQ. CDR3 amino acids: CASRFSHRGANEKLFF. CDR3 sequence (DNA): TGCGCCAGCAGGTTTTCCCACAGGGGCGCTAATGAAAAACTGTTTTTT.

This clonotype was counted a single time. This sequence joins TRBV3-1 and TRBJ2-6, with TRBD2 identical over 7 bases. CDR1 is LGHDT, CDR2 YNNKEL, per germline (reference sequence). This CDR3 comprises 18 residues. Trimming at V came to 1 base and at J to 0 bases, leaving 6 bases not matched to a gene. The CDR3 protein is CASSQVRLAVSGANVLTF. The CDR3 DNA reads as TGTGCCAGCAGCCAAGTTCGTCTAGCGGTCTCTGGGGCCAACGTCCTGACTTTC.

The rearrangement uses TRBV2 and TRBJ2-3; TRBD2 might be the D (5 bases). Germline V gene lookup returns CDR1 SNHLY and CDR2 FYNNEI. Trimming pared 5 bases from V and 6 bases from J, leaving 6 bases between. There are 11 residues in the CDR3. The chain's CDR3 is CASSREDTQYF. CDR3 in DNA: TGTGCCAGCAGTAGGGAGGATACGCAGTATTTT.

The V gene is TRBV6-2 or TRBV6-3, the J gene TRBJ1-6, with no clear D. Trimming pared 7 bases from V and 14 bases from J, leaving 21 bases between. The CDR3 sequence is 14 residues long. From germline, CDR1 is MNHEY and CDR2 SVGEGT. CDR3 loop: CASTESAQLATLHF. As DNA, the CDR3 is TGTGCCAGCACCGAAAGCGCCCAGCTAGCCACCCTCCACTTT.

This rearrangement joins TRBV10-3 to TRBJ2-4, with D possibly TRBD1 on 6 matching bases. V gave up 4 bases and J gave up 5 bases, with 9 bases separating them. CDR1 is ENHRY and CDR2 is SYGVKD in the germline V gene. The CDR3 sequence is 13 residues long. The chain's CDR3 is CAISAAGENIQYF. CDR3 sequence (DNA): TGTGCCATCAGTGCCGCAGGGGAAAACATTCAGTACTTC.